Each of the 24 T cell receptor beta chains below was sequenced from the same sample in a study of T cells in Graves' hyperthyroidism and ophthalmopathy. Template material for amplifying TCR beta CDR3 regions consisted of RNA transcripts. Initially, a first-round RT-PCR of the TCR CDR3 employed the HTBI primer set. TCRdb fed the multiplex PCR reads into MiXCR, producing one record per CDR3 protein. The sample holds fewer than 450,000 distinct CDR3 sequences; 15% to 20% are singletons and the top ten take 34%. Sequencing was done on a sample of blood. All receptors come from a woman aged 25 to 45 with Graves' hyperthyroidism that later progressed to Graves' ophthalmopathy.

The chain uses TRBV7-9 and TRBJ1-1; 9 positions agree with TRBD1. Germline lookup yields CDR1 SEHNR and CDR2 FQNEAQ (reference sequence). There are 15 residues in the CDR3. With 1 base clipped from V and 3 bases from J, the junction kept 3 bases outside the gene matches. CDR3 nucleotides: TGTGCCAGCAGCTTAGGGACAGGGGTGGACACTGAAGCTTTCTTT. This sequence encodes CASSLGTGVDTEAFF.

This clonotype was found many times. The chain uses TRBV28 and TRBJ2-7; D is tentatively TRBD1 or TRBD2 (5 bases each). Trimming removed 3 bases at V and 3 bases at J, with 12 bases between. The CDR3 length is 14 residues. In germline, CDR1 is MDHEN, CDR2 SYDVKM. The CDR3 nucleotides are TGTGCCAGCAGTTTCCGGGGCAGGAACTACGAGCAGTACTTC. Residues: CASSFRGRNYEQYF.

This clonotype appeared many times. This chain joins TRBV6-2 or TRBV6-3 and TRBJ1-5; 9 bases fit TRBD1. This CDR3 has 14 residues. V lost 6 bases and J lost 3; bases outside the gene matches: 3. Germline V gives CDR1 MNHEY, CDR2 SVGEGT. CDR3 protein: CASSRTGVNQPQHF. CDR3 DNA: TGTGCCAGCAGCCGGACAGGGGTCAATCAGCCCCAGCATTTT.

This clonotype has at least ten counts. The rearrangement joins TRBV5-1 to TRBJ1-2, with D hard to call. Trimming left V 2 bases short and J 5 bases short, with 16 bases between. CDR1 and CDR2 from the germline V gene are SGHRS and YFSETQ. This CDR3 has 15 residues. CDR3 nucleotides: TGCGCCAGCAGCTTCGAGGGTTTTGGCTCTTATGGCTACACCTTC. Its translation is CASSFEGFGSYGYTF. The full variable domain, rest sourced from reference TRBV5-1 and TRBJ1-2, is KAGVTQTPRYLIKTRGQQVTLSCSPISGHRSVSWYQQTPGQGLQFLFEYFSETQRNKGNFPGRFSGRQFSNSRSEMNVSTLELGDSALYLCASSFEGFGSYGYTFGSGTRLTVV.

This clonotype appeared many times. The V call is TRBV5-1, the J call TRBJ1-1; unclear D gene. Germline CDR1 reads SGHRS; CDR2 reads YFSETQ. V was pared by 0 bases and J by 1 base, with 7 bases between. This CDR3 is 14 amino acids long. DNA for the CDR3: TGCGCCAGCAGCTTGGGTACAGAGAACACTGAAGCTTTCTTT. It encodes CASSLGTENTEAFF.

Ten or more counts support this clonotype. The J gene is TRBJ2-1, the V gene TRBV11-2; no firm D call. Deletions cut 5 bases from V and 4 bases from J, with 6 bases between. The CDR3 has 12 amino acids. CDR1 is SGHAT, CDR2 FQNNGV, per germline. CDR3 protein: CASSALYNEQFF. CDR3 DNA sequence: TGTGCCAGCAGCGCCCTTTACAATGAGCAGTTCTTC. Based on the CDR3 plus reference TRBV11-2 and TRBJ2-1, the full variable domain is EAGVAQSPRYKIIEKRQSVAFWCNPISGHATLYWYQQILGQGPKLLIQFQNNGVVDDSQLPKDRFSAERLKGVDSTLKIQPAKLEDSAVYLCASSALYNEQFFGPGTRLTVL.

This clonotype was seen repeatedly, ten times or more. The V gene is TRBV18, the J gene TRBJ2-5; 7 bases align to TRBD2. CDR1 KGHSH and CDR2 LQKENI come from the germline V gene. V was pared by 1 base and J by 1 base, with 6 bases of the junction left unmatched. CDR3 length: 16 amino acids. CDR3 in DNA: TGTGCCAGCTCACCACGCCTAGCGGACCGCCAAGAGACCCAGTACTTC. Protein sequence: CASSPRLADRQETQYF. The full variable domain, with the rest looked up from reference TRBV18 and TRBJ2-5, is NAGVMQNPRHLVRRRGQEARLRCSPMKGHSHVYWYRQLPEEGLKFMVYLQKENIIDESGMPKERFSAEFPKEGPSILRIQQVVRGDSAAYFCASSPRLADRQETQYFGPGTRLLVL.

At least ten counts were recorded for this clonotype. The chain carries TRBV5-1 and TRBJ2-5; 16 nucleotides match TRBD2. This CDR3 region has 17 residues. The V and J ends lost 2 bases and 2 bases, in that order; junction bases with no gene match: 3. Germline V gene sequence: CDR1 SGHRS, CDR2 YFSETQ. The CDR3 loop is CASSLTGLAGGQETQYF. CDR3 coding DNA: TGCGCCAGCAGCTTAACGGGACTAGCGGGGGGGCAAGAGACCCAGTACTTC.

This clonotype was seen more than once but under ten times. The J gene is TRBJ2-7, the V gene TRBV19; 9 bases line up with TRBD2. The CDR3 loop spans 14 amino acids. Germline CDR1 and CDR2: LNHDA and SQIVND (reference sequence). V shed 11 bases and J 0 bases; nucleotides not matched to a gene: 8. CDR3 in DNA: TGTGCCTCCTCGCGGGGGGGAAGCTCCTACGAGCAGTACTTC. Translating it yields CASSRGGSSYEQYF. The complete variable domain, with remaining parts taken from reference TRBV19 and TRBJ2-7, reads DGGITQSPKYLFRKEGQNVTLSCEQNLNHDAMYWYRQDPGQGLRLIYYSQIVNDFQKGDIAEGYSVSREKKESFPLTVTSAQKNPTAFYLCASSRGGSSYEQYFGPGTRLTVT.

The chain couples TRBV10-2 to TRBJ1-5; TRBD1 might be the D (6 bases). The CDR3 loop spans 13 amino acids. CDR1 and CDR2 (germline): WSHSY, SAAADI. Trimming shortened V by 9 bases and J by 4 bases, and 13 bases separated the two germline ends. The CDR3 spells CASTGLGNQPQHF. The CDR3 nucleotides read TGCGCCAGTACAGGGTTGGGTAATCAGCCCCAGCATTTT.

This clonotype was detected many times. The CDR3 here is CASSWEITTDTQYF. CDR3 DNA sequence: TGTGCCAGCAGCTGGGAGATTACCACAGATACGCAGTATTTT. The chain employs TRBV7-8 and TRBJ2-3; D might be TRBD2 (5 bases). There are 14 residues in the CDR3. V lost 4 bases to trimming and J lost 2 bases, with 10 bases between them. Per germline, CDR1 SGHVS and CDR2 FQNEAQ.

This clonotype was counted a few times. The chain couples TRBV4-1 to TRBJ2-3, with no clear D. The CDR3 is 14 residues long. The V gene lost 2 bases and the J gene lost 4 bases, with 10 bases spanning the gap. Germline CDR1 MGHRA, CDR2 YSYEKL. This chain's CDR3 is CASSQRPGPDTQYF. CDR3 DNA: TGCGCCAGCAGCCAACGACCCGGCCCAGATACGCAGTATTTT.

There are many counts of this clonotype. The DNA for the CDR3 is TGTGCCAGCAGCTTAGGAGCGGGAGAGGGCGAGACCCAGTACTTC. Protein product: CASSLGAGEGETQYF. This chain joins TRBV7-6 and TRBJ2-5; 8 bases line up with TRBD2. The CDR3 sequence is 15 residues long. Unmatched junction bases numbered 6, after V lost 1 base and J lost 5 bases. Germline CDR1 reads SGHVS; CDR2 reads FNYEAQ.

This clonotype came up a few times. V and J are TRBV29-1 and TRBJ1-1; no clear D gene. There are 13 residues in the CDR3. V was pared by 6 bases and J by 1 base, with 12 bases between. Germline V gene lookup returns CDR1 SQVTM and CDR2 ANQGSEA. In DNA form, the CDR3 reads TGCAGCGTGTTAAATACTCCGAACACTGAAGCTTTCTTT. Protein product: CSVLNTPNTEAFF. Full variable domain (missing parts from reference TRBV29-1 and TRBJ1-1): SAVISQKPSRDICQRGTSLTIQCQVDSQVTMMFWYRQQPGQSLTLIATANQGSEATYESGFVIDKFPISRPNLTFSTLTVSNMSPEDSSIYLCSVLNTPNTEAFFGQGTRLTVV.

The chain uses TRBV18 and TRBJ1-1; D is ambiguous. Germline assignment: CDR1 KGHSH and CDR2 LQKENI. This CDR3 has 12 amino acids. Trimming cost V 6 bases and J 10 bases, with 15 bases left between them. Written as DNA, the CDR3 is TGTGCCAGCTCGCTCCACACGATTGGAGCTTTCTTT. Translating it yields CASSLHTIGAFF.

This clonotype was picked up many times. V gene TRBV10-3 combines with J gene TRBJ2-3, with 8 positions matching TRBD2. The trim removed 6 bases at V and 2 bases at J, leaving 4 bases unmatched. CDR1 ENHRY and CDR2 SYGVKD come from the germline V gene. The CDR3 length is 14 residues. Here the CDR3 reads CAISLGGATDTQYF. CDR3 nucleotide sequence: TGTGCCATCAGCCTCGGGGGGGCCACAGATACGCAGTATTTT.

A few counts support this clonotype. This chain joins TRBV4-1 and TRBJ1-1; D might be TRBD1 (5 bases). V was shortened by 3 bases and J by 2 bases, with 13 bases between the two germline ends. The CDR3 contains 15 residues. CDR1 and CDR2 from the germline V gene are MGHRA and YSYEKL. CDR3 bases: TGCGCCAGCAGCCACGCGCTGACAGCTAACACTGAAGCTTTCTTT. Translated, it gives CASSHALTANTEAFF.

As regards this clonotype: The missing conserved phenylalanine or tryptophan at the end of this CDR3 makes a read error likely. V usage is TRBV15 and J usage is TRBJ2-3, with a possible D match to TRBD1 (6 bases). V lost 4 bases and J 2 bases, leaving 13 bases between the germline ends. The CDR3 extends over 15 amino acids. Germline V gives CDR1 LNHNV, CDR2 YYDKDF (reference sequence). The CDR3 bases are TGTGCCACCAGCAACAAGAGACAGGTCACAGATACGCAGTATTCT. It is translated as CATSNKRQVTDTQYS.

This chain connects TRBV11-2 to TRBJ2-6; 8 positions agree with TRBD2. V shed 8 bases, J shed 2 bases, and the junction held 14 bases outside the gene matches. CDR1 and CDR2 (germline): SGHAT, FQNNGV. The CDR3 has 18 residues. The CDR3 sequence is CASGSVRRGAPGANVLTF. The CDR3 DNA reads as TGTGCCAGCGGATCCGTGAGGCGGGGGGCTCCTGGGGCCAACGTCCTGACTTTC. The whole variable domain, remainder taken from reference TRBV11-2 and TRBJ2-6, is EAGVAQSPRYKIIEKRQSVAFWCNPISGHATLYWYQQILGQGPKLLIQFQNNGVVDDSQLPKDRFSAERLKGVDSTLKIQPAKLEDSAVYLCASGSVRRGAPGANVLTFGAGSRLTVL.

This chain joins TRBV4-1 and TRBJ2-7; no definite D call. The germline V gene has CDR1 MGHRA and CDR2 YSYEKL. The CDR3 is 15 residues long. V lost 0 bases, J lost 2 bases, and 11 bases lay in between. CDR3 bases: TGCGCCAGCAGCCAAGAGGGGAATCGGGCCTACGAGCAGTACTTC. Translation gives CASSQEGNRAYEQYF.

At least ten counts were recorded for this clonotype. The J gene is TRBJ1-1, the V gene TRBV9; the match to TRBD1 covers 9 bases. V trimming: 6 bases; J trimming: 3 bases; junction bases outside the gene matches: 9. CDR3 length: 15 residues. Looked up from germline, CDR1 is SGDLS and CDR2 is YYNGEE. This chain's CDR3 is CASTRTGAGDTEAFF. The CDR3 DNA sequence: TGTGCCAGCACGAGGACAGGGGCGGGGGACACTGAAGCTTTCTTT.

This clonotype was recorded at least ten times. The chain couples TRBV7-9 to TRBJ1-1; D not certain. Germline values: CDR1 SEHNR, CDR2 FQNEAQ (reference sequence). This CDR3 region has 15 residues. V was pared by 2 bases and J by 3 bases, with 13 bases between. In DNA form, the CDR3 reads TGTGCCAGCAGCTTATTATTCGGTGGCGACACTGAAGCTTTCTTT. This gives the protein CASSLLFGGDTEAFF. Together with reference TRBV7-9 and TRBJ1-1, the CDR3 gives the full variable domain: DTGVSQNPRHKITKRGQNVTFRCDPISEHNRLYWYRQTLGQGPEFLTYFQNEAQLEKSRLLSDRFSAERPKGSFSTLEIQRTEQGDSAMYLCASSLLFGGDTEAFFGQGTRLTVV.

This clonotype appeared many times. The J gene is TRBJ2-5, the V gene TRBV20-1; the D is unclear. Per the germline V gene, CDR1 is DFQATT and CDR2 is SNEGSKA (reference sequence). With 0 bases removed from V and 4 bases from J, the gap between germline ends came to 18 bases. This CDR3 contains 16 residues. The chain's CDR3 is CSAREGFLNAAETQYF. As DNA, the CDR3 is TGCAGTGCTAGAGAGGGATTCTTGAATGCCGCAGAGACCCAGTACTTC.

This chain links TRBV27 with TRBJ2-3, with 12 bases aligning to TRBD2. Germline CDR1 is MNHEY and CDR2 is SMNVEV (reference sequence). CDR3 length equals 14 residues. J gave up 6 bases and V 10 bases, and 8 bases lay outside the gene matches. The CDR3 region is CATLAGGPKDTQYF. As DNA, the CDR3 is TGTGCCACCCTAGCGGGAGGGCCAAAGGATACGCAGTATTTT.